This T cell receptor (beta chain) came from a study of blood T cell repertoires in COVID-19. Overall study: Samples taken during acute and convalescent COVID-19 were collected in the United States, Italy and Spain. PBMCs, B-cell-depleted T cells, or T cells provided the cDNA or gDNA that made up the material.

After removal of 4 bases from V and 2 bases from J, the junction contained 9 bases not matched to a gene. Germline V gene lookup returns CDR1 SGHAT and CDR2 FQNNGV. This CDR3 region has 17 residues. Profiling relied on immunoSEQ multiplex PCR, and the TCRdb table lists in-frame clones only, not all of them. The sample includes fewer than 350,000 clones, roughly nine tenths of them seen just once. Participants came from around 25 US areas, aged about 18 to 100 years. Participants reported their clinical history, and cohort assignment relied on those reports. The specimen sequenced was PBMCs or T cells enriched from blood (not recorded which). This TCR came from a woman aged 35 to 49 who had recovered from COVID-19. J is TRBJ2-5 and V is TRBV11-2; 11 bases align to TRBD2. For the CDR3, the DNA is TGTGCCAGCAGCTCGCTGAGGAGACTAGCGGGGCAAGAGACCCAGTACTTC. This sequence encodes CASSSLRRLAGQETQYF.